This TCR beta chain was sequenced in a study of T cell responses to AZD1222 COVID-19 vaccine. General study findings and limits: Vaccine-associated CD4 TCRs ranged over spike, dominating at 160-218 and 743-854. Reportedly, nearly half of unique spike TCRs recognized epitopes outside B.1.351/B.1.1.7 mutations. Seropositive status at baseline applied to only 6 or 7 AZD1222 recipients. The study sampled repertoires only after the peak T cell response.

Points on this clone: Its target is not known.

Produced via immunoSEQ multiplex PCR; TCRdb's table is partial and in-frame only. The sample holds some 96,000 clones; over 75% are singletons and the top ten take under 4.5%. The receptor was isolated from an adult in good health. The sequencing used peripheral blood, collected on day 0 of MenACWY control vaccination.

The CDR3 protein is CASSPTAFF. In nucleotides, the CDR3 is TGTGCCAGCAGTCCAACGGCTTTCTTT. The chain uses TRBV6-9 and TRBJ1-1; no firm D call. Germline lookup yields CDR1 MNHGY and CDR2 SVAAGI. The CDR3 extends over 9 amino acids. V lost 5 bases, J lost 11 bases, and 6 bases lay in between.